This entry describes one T cell receptor (beta chain). This sample was taken from a study of blood T cell repertoires in COVID-19. Study overall: The study drew acute and convalescent COVID-19 samples from the United States, Italy and Spain. Sample material is recorded as cDNA or gDNA derived from T cells, B-cell-depleted T cells, or PBMCs.

In the authors' workflow: Amplification from reference gene primers served as the basis for estimated nucleated cell counts. The table came from immunoSEQ multiplex PCR; TCRdb's copy has only in-frame clones and leaves some out. Clone size and V and J calls were adopted from that table, with D and trimming inferred from the DNA. The sample shows fewer than 100,000 clones, 86% of them seen only once. The sequenced sample was peripheral blood. This sequence originates from an elderly man in a cohort sampled during active COVID-19.

CDR3: CASSKVEPAGPPGEQYV. The DNA of the CDR3 is TGTGCCAGCAGCAAAGTAGAACCTGCAGGCCCTCCCGGCGAGCAGTACGTC. The chain carries TRBV21-1 and TRBJ2-7; whether TRBD1, the table's D call, matches the DNA was not checked. TRBV21-1 has pseudogene status. The CDR3 consists of 17 residues.